This record concerns one TCR beta chain sequence. Antigen specificity is unknown. The immunoSEQ assay was v3. This table comes from immunoSEQ multiplex PCR, and its TCRdb copy is limited to in-frame clones, with some not included. The data contain some 57,000 clones, about nine tenths of them seen just once; the ten biggest clones take up 2.6%. The entry originates in a study of TIL therapy for anti-PD-1-resistant metastatic lung cancer. Study-wide background: Median tumor mutation burden was around 1.6 mutations per megabase.

Study-wide results and caveats: Patients were highly selected, enriched for treatment-naive, never-smoker and oncogene-addicted cases.

CDR1 and CDR2 from the germline V gene are MNHEY and SVGAGI. The CDR3 loop spans 13 amino acids. Trimming left V 7 bases short and J 8 bases short, with 17 bases between. Time point in this sample: pre-treatment sample, taken before nivolumab and TIL therapy. This chain connects TRBV6-5 to TRBJ1-2; D might be TRBD1 (5 bases). The source of this sequence is a person aged 25 to 85 with non-small cell lung cancer. This sample comprised blood, obtained at baseline. In DNA form, the CDR3 reads TGTGCCAGCACCACCGGGGCCGGGCGGGGCTACACCTTC. Translating it yields CASTTGAGRGYTF.